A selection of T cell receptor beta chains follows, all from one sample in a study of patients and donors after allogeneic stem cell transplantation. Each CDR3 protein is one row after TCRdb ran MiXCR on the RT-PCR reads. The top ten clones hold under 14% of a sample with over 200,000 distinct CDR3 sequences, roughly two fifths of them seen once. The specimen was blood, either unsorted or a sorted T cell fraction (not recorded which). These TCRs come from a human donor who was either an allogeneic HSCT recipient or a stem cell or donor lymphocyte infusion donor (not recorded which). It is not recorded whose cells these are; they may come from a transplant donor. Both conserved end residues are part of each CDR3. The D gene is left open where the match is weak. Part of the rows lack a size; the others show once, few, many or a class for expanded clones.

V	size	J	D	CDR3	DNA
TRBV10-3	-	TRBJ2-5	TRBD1	CAVRDRQETQYF	TGTGCCGTCCGGGACAGGCAAGAGACCCAGTACTTC
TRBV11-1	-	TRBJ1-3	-	CASSSPALRGNTIYF	TGTGCCAGCAGCTCTCCGGCCCTCAGGGGAAACACCATATATTTT
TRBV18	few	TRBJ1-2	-	CASSPGEDGYTF	TGTGCCAGCTCACCAGGGGAGGACGGCTACACCTTC
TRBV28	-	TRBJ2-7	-	CASSLPGNSYEQYF	TGTGCCAGCAGTTTGCCCGGTAACTCCTACGAGCAGTACTTC
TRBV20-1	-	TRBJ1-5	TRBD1	CSATDRVRNQPQHF	TGCAGTGCGACCGACAGGGTGAGGAATCAGCCCCAGCATTTT
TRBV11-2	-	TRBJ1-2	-	CASSLIGVDGYTF	TGTGCCAGCAGCTTAATAGGGGTCGACGGCTACACCTTC
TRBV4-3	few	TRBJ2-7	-	CASSQDPGRGYEQYF	TGCGCCAGCAGCCAAGATCCGGGCCGAGGCTACGAGCAGTACTTC
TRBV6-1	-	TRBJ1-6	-	CASHDLNSPLHF	TGTGCCAGCCACGACCTCAATTCACCCCTCCACTTT
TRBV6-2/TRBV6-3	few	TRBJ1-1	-	CASNTVNTEAFF	TGTGCCAGCAATACGGTGAACACTGAAGCTTTCTTT
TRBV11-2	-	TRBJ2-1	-	CASSPDINEQFF	TGTGCCAGCAGCCCAGACATCAATGAGCAGTTCTTC
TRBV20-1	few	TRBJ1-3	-	CSARQGYGNTIYF	TGCAGTGCTAGACAGGGTTATGGAAACACCATATATTTT
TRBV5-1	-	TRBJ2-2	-	CASSLDRTGELFF	TGCGCCAGCAGCTTGGACCGCACCGGGGAGCTGTTTTTT
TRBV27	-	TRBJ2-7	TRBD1	CASSLTGLNYEQYF	TGTGCCAGCAGTCTGACAGGGTTGAACTACGAGCAGTACTTC
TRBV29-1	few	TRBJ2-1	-	CSVEGVFSEQFF	TGCAGCGTTGAAGGGGTCTTCTCCGAGCAGTTCTTC
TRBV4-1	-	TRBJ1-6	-	CASSQPGRTLNSPLHF	TGCGCCAGCAGCCAACCGGGACGAACGTTAAATTCACCCCTCCACTTT
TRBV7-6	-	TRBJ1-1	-	CASSINRDTEAFF	TGTGCCAGCAGCATAAACAGGGACACTGAAGCTTTCTTT
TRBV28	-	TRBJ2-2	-	CASSDGTLGNGELFF	TGTGCCAGCAGTGATGGGACCTTAGGGAACGGGGAGCTGTTTTTT
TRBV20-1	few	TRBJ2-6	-	CSALPPQGSTPGANVLTF	TGCAGTGCTCTTCCACCACAGGGCAGCACTCCTGGGGCCAACGTCCTGACTTTC
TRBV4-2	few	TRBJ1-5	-	CASSQLILGQPQHF	TGTGCCAGCAGCCAACTTATTCTGGGACAGCCCCAGCATTTT
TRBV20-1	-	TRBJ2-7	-	CSASPDSYEQYF	TGCAGTGCTAGCCCCGACAGCTACGAGCAGTACTTC
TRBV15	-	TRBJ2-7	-	CATSKDQSQTYEQYF	TGTGCCACCAGTAAGGACCAGTCCCAAACCTACGAGCAGTACTTC
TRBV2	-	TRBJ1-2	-	CASRARVPGTNYGYTF	TGTGCCAGCAGGGCACGGGTTCCCGGAACTAACTATGGCTACACCTTC
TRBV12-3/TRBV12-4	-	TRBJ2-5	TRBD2	CASSLRGVRETQYF	TGTGCCAGCAGTTTACGGGGGGTACGAGAGACCCAGTACTTC
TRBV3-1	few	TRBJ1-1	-	CASSQDRGYAFF	TGTGCCAGCAGCCAAGATCGGGGATACGCTTTCTTT
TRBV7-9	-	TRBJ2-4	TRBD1	CASSPSYRGTKNIQYF	TGTGCCAGCAGCCCCAGCTACAGGGGGACCAAAAACATTCAGTACTTC
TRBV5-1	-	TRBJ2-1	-	CASSLESLGGSF	TGCGCCAGCAGCTTGGAAAGCCTCGGGGGTTCCTTC
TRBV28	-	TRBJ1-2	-	CASSFWGGYTF	TGTGCCAGCAGTTTTTGGGGTGGCTACACCTTC
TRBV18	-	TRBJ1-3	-	CASSPGGFSIRNTIYF	TGTGCCAGCTCACCAGGCGGGTTTTCTATCCGAAACACCATATATTTT
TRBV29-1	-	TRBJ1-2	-	CSTSGTNYGYTF	TGCAGTACATCCGGCACAAACTATGGCTACACCTTC
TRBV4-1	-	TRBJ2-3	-	CASSQEAIGTQYF	TGCGCCAGCAGCCAAGAAGCCATCGGTACGCAGTATTTT
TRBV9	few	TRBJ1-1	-	CASSVTQRTEAFF	TGTGCCAGCAGCGTAACCCAACGGACTGAAGCTTTCTTT
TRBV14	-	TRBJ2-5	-	CASSHAQTQYF	TGTGCCAGCAGCCATGCCCAGACCCAGTACTTC
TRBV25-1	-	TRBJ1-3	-	CASSLGWAAGNTIYF	TGTGCCAGCAGTCTGGGGTGGGCAGCTGGAAACACCATATATTTT
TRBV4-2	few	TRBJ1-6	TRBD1	CASSSSRDRVPPLHF	TGTGCCAGCAGCTCCTCCCGGGACAGGGTCCCACCCCTCCACTTT
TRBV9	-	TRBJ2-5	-	CASSPTQGRYQETQYF	TGTGCCAGCAGCCCGACCCAGGGACGGTACCAAGAGACCCAGTACTTC
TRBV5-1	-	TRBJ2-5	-	CASSFKSPQAETQYF	TGCGCCAGCAGCTTTAAGTCTCCTCAAGCAGAGACCCAGTACTTC
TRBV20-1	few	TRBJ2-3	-	CSARYRPGGGISTDTQYF	TGCAGTGCTAGATACCGGCCCGGAGGGGGGATTAGCACAGATACGCAGTATTTT
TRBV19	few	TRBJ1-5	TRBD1	CATQDRNQPQHF	TGTGCCACTCAGGACAGGAATCAGCCCCAGCATTTT
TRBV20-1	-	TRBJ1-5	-	CSARYAGRNLPQHF	TGCAGTGCTAGATATGCAGGTCGCAATCTGCCCCAGCATTTT
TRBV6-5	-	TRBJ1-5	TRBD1	CASSSFGTGGFYQPQHF	TGTGCCAGCAGTTCCTTTGGGACAGGGGGTTTTTATCAGCCCCAGCATTTT
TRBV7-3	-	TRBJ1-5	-	CASSLNAGQPQHF	TGTGCCAGCAGCTTAAATGCGGGGCAGCCCCAGCATTTT
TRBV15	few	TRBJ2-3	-	CATSVDSTDTQYF	TGTGCCACCAGTGTGGACAGCACAGATACGCAGTATTTT
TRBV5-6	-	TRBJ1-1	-	CASSRGQLNTEAFF	TGTGCCAGCAGCCGCGGACAGTTGAACACTGAAGCTTTCTTT
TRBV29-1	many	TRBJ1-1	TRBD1	CSANRGLNTEAFF	TGCAGCGCTAACAGGGGCCTGAACACTGAAGCTTTCTTT
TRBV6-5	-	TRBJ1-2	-	CASSYSRQGRSYTF	TGTGCCAGCAGTTACTCGCGCCAGGGTCGGAGCTACACCTTC
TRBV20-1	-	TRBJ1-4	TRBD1	CSARQGGIREKLFF	TGCAGTGCCCGACAGGGCGGGATCCGGGAAAAACTGTTTTTT
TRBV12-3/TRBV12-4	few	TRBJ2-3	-	CASRRDSLFTDTQYF	TGTGCCAGCAGACGGGACTCCTTGTTTACGGATACGCAGTATTTT
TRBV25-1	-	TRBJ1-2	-	CASSDSPGGRGYGYTF	TGTGCCAGCAGTGACTCCCCCGGTGGCCGAGGCTATGGCTACACCTTC
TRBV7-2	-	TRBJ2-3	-	CASTPGIGQYF	TGTGCCAGCACCCCCGGGATTGGGCAGTATTTT
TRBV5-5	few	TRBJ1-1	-	CASSSSQGRKAFF	TGTGCCAGCAGCTCCTCTCAGGGGCGAAAAGCTTTCTTT
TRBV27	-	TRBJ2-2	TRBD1	CASSFVKQTGDNRELFF	TGTGCCAGCAGTTTTGTTAAACAGACAGGGGATAACCGGGAGCTGTTTTTT
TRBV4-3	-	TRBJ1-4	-	CASSQLPGVNEKLFF	TGCGCCAGCAGCCAACTTCCGGGGGTGAATGAAAAACTGTTTTTT
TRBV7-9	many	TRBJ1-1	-	CASSSGPFTEAFF	TGTGCCAGCAGCTCGGGCCCGTTCACTGAAGCTTTCTTT
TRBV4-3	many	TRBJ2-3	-	CASSHRGTDTQYF	TGCGCCAGCAGTCACAGGGGCACAGATACGCAGTATTTT